The 3 T cell receptor delta chains below all came from one sample that was sequenced in a study of gamma-delta chains in newborns, infants, children. TCRdb re-identified clones in the reads via CATT. The profile shows about 4,800 delta-chain clones, about 3.4% of them singletons. Sequenced material: blood. The receptors were sampled from a child who was a newborn, infant or young child, either healthy, febrile or measles-vaccinated (not recorded which).

Of note for this clone: This likely traces to a read error, being one base from a far larger clone. In the same sample, other DNA sequences code for this CDR3. The chain carries TRDV2 and TRDJ1, with 8 bases fitting TRDD3. The CDR3 runs 13 residues. Germline V gives CDR1 GEAIGNYY, CDR2 EKD. The CDR3 DNA sequence: TGTGCCTGTGACACTGGGGGATCCGATAAGCTCATCTTT. Its protein is CACDTGGSDKLIF.

In this sample, this clone turned up a few times. A clone one base away is much larger, so this may be a read error. This specimen includes other DNA sequences encoding the same CDR3. This chain uses TRDV2 with TRDJ3; 13 bases map to TRDD3. Germline V gene lookup returns CDR1 GEAIGNYY and CDR2 EKD. The CDR3 totals 18 residues. The DNA for the CDR3 is TGTGCCTGTGACGTACTGGGGGATACGGCCCGGGACACCCGGCAGATGTTTTTC. It yields the protein CACDVLGDTARDTRQMFF.

For this clone: The mismatch at residue 5 between this DNA's translation and the TCRdb protein of a much larger clone likely reflects a read error; the protein shown is translated from the DNA. V gene TRDV2 combines with J gene TRDJ3; 10 bases align to TRDD3. CDR1 is GEAIGNYY and CDR2 is EKD in the germline V gene. The CDR3 has 20 amino acids. V lost 4 bases, J lost 0 bases, and 11 bases stayed unmatched. The CDR3 nucleotides are TGTGCCTGTGATGGACTACTGGGGGATCCAAGCTCCTGGGACACCCGACAGATGTTTTTC. Its protein product is CACDGLLGDPSSWDTRQMFF.